In this sample, the clone carrying this TCR beta chain turned up many times. These data are taken from a study of T cells in Graves' hyperthyroidism and ophthalmopathy. Hyperthyroidism had been newly diagnosed in patients aged 18 to 65, and its duration was under 2 months. The V gene lost 1 base and the J gene lost 0 bases, with 7 bases spanning the gap. This CDR3 is 15 amino acids long. Per the germline V gene, CDR1 is SEHNR and CDR2 is FQNEAQ (reference sequence). What was amplified from RNA transcripts were TCR beta CDR3 regions. HTBI primers were employed in a first-round RT-PCR of the TCR CDR3. TCRdb processed the multiplex PCR reads anew with MiXCR; each CDR3 protein has one entry. The table lists about 740,000 distinct CDR3 sequences, around 13% of them singletons.

Material for sequencing was blood. The receptor was isolated from a woman between 18 and 30 years old with Graves' hyperthyroidism. The chain employs TRBV7-9 and TRBJ2-1; possible D gene TRBD1, 6 bases. In DNA, the CDR3 is TGTGCCAGCAGCTTAGAGACAGGCTCCTACAATGAGCAGTTCTTC. The encoded protein is CASSLETGSYNEQFF.